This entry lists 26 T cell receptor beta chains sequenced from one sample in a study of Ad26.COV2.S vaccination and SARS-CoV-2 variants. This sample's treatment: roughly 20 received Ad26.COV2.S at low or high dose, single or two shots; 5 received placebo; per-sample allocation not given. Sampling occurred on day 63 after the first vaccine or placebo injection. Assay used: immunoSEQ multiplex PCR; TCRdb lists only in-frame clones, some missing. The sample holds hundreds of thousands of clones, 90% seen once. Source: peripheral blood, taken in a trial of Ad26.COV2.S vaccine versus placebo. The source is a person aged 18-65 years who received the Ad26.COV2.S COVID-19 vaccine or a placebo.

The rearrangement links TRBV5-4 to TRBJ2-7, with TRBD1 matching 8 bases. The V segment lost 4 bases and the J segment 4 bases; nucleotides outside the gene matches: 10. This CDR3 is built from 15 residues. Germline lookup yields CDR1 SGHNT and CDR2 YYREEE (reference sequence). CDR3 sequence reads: CASSLRQGPIYEQYF. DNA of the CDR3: TGTGCCAGCAGCCTTAGACAGGGGCCCATTTACGAGCAGTACTTC.

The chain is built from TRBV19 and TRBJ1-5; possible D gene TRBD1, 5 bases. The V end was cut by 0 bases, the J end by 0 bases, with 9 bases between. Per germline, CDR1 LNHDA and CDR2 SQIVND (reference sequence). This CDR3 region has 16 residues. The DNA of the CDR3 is TGTGCCAGTAGTATAGATCGGACATATAGCAATCAGCCCCAGCATTTT. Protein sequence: CASSIDRTYSNQPQHF.

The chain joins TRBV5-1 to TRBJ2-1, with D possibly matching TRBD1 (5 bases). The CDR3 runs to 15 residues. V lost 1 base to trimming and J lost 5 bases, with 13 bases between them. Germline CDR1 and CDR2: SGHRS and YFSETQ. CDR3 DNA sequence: TGCGCCAGCAGCTTGCTGACAGTGTTGAACAATGAGCAGTTCTTC. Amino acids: CASSLLTVLNNEQFF. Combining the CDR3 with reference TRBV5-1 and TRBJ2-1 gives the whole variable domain KAGVTQTPRYLIKTRGQQVTLSCSPISGHRSVSWYQQTPGQGLQFLFEYFSETQRNKGNFPGRFSGRQFSNSRSEMNVSTLELGDSALYLCASSLLTVLNNEQFFGPGTRLTVL.

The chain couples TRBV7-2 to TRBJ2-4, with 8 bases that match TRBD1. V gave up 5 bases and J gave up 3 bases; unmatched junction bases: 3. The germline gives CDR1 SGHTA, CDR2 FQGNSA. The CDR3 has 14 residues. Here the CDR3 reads CASSKQGGKNIQYF. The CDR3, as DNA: TGTGCCAGCAGCAAACAGGGGGGCAAAAACATTCAGTACTTC.

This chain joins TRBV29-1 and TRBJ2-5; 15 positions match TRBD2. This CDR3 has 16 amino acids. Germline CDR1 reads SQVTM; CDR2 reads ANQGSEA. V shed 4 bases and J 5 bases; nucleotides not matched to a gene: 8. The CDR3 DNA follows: TGCAGCGTTGTGAGGACTAGCGGGAGGGCCTATGAGACCCAGTACTTC. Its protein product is CSVVRTSGRAYETQYF.

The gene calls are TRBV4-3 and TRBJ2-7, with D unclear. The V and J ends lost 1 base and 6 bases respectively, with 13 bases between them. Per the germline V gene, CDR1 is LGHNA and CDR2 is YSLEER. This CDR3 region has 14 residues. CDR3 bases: TGCGCCAGCAGCCAAGTAGGAGAGTTAAGCGAGCAGTACTTC. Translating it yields CASSQVGELSEQYF.

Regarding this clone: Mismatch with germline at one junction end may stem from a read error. The CDR3 nucleotides read TGTGCCATCAGTGAGGGGGGACAGCTTTCTTTT. Translating it yields CAISEGGQLSF. This chain links TRBV10-3 with TRBJ1-4; 7 nucleotides line up with TRBD1. This CDR3 contains 11 residues. CDR1 is ENHRY, CDR2 SYGVKD, per germline.

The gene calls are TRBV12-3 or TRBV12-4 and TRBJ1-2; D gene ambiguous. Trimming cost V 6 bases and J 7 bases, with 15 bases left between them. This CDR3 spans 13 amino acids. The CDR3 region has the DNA TGTGCCAGCAGCCATTTTCAGCTCCTTGGCTACACCTTC. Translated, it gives CASSHFQLLGYTF.

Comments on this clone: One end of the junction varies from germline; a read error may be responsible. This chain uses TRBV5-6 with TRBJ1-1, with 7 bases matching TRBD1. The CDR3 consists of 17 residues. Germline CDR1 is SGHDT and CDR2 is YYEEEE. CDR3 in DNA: TGTGCCAGCACCTTGGGGGTCCGACAGGGTAAAAGAGGTGAAGCTTTCTTT. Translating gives CASTLGVRQGKRGEAFF.

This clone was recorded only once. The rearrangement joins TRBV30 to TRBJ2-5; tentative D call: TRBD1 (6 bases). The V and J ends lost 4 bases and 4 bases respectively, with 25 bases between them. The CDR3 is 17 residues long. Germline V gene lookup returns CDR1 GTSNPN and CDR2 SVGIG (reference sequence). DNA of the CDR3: TGTGCCTGGACTTTTTCGACGGGACACTCGGCAGGAGAGACCCAGTACTTC. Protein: CAWTFSTGHSAGETQYF.

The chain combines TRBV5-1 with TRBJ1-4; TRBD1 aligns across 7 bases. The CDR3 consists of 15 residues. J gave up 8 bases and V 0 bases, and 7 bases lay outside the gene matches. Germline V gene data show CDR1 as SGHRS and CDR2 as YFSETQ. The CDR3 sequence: CASSLAGTAEEKLFF. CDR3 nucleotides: TGCGCCAGCAGCTTGGCTGGGACAGCAGAGGAAAAACTGTTTTTT. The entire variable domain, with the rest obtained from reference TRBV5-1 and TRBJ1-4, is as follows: KAGVTQTPRYLIKTRGQQVTLSCSPISGHRSVSWYQQTPGQGLQFLFEYFSETQRNKGNFPGRFSGRQFSNSRSEMNVSTLELGDSALYLCASSLAGTAEEKLFFGSGTQLSVL.

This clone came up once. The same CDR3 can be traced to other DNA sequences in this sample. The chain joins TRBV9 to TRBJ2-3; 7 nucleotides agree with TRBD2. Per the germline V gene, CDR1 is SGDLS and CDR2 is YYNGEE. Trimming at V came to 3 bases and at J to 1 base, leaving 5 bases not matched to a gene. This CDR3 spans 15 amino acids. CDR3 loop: CASSARTSGTDTQYF. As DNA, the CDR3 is TGTGCCAGCAGCGCTAGGACTAGTGGCACAGATACGCAGTATTTT.

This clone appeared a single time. The CDR3 here is CASSLPRIGRWTEAFF. The CDR3 DNA reads TGTGCCAGCAGCTTACCGCGGATTGGGAGGTGGACTGAAGCTTTCTTT. The chain uses TRBV7-9 and TRBJ1-1; no reliable D call. Germline V gives CDR1 SEHNR, CDR2 FQNEAQ (reference sequence). The CDR3 loop spans 16 amino acids. V was clipped by 2 bases and J by 5 bases, with 18 bases between them.

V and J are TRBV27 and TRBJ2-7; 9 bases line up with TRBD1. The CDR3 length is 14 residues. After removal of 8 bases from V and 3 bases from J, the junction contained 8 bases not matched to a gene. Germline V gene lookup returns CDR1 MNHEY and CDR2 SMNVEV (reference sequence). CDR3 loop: CASGADRGNYEQYF. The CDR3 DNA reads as TGTGCCAGCGGGGCGGACAGGGGTAACTACGAGCAGTACTTC.

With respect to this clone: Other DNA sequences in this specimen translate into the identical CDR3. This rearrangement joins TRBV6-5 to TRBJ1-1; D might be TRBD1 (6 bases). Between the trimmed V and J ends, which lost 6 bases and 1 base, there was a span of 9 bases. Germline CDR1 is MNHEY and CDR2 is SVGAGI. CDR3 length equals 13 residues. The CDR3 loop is CASRATGNTEAFF. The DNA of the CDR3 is TGTGCCAGCAGGGCGACAGGGAACACTGAAGCTTTCTTT.

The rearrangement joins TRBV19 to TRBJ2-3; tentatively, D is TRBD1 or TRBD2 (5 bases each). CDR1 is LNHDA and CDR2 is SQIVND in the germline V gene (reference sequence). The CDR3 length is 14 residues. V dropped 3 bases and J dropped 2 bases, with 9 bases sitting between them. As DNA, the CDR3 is TGTGCCAGTAGTATGGGGGTTTACACAGATACGCAGTATTTT. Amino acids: CASSMGVYTDTQYF.

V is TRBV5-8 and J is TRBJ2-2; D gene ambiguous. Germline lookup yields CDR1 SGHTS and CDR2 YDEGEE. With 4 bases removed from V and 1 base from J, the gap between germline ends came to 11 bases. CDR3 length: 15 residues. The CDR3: CASSTPPLNTGELFF. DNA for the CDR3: TGTGCCAGCAGCACCCCTCCACTGAACACCGGGGAGCTGTTTTTT.

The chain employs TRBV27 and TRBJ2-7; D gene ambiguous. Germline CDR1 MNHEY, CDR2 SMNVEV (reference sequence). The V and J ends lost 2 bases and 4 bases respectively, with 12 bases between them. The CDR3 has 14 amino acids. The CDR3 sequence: CASSLTGPLYEQYF. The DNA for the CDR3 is TGTGCCAGCAGTTTAACGGGTCCCCTGTACGAGCAGTACTTC.

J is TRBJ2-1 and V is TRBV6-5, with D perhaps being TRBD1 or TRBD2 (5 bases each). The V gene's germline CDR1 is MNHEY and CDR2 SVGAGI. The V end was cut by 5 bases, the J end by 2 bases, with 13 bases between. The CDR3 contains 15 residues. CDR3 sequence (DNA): TGTGCCAGCAGTCTCCTCGGGACCCCCTACAATGAGCAGTTCTTC. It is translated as CASSLLGTPYNEQFF.

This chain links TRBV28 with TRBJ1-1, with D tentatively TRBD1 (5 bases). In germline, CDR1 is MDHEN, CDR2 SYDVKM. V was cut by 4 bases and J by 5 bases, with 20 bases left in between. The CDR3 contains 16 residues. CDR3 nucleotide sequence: TGTGCCAGCAGTTACGGAGAGGGGCAGCGGGGGACTGAAGCTTTCTTT. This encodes CASSYGEGQRGTEAFF.

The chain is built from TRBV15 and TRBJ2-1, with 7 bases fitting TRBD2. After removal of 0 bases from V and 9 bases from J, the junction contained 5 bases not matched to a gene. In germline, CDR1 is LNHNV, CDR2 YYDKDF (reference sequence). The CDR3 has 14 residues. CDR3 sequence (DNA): TGTGCCACCAGCAGAGATCAGACTAGCACTGAGCAGTTCTTC. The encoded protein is CATSRDQTSTEQFF.

CDR3 loop: CASSLATGGGYGYTF. The DNA for the CDR3 is TGTGCCAGCAGCTTGGCCACAGGGGGGGGATATGGCTACACCTTC. The chain employs TRBV5-4 and TRBJ1-2; the match to TRBD1 covers 8 bases. The CDR3 covers 15 residues. V trimming: 0 bases; J trimming: 5 bases; junction bases outside the gene matches: 6. The V gene's germline CDR1 is SGHNT and CDR2 YYREEE (reference sequence).

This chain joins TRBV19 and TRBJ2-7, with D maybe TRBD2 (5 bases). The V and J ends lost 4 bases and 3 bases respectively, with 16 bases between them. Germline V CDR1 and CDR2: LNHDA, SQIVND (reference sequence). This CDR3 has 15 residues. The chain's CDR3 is CASSRVKGAIYEQYF. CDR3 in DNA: TGTGCCAGTAGTAGGGTAAAGGGAGCAATCTACGAGCAGTACTTC. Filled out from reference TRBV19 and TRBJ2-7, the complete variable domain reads DGGITQSPKYLFRKEGQNVTLSCEQNLNHDAMYWYRQDPGQGLRLIYYSQIVNDFQKGDIAEGYSVSREKKESFPLTVTSAQKNPTAFYLCASSRVKGAIYEQYFGPGTRLTVT.

Here the CDR3 reads CASRGDNQPQHF. The CDR3 region has the DNA TGTGCCAGCAGGGGGGACAATCAGCCCCAGCATTTT. V usage is TRBV12-3 or TRBV12-4 and J usage is TRBJ1-5, with D maybe TRBD1 (5 bases). Trimming stripped 6 bases from V and 3 bases from J, with 6 bases between. The CDR3 extends over 12 amino acids.

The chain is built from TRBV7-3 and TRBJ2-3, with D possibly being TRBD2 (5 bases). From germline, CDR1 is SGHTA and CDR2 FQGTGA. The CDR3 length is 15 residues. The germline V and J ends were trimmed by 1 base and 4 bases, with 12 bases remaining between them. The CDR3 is CASSLRPLVADTQYF. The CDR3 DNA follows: TGTGCCAGCAGCTTAAGACCACTAGTCGCAGATACGCAGTATTTT.

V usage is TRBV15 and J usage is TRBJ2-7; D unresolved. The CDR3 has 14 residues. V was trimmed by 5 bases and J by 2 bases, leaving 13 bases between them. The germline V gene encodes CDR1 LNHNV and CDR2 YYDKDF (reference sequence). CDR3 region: CATSGRTVPYEQYF. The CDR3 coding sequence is TGTGCCACCAGCGGAAGGACGGTTCCCTACGAGCAGTACTTC.